Below are 24 T cell receptor beta chains sequenced from a single sample in a study of T cell repertoires in aging, cancer and after chemotherapy. Rearranged V-D-J TRB sequences were amplified with a mixed TRB-A/B primer pool. TCRdb analysed the multiplex PCR reads with MiXCR anew, one entry per CDR3 protein. Seen here are about 5,000 distinct CDR3 sequences, approximately 30% observed once, and the top ten hold about a sixth. Peripheral blood genomic DNA, not sorted cells or RNA, was the template. Sequenced: blood. Receptors originate from a human donor in good health.

This clonotype was observed a handful of times. The V gene is TRBV6-2 or TRBV6-3, the J gene TRBJ1-1, with D perhaps TRBD1 (6 bases). The V gene lost 8 bases and the J gene lost 1 base, with 11 bases spanning the gap. Germline-derived CDR1 and CDR2 are MNHEY and SVGEGT. CDR3 length: 13 amino acids. CDR3 DNA sequence: TGTGCCAGCCACGGACAGCCGAACACTGAAGCTTTCTTT. Translation: CASHGQPNTEAFF.

This clonotype is medium-sized by share. CDR3 sequence: CASSIFGADTQYF. For the CDR3, the DNA is TGTGCCAGCAGCATCTTCGGGGCAGATACGCAGTATTTT. J is TRBJ2-3 and V is TRBV5-6; D might be TRBD2 (5 bases). The germline CDR1 and CDR2 sequences are SGHDT and YYEEEE. V shed 4 bases and J shed 4 bases, with 10 bases lying between them. The CDR3 contains 13 residues.

This clonotype rates as medium-sized. V is TRBV7-6 and J is TRBJ2-2; D is perhaps TRBD1 (7 bases). The length of the CDR3 is 15 residues. The V end was cut by 5 bases, the J end by 7 bases, with 17 bases between. CDR1 and CDR2 (germline): SGHVS, FNYEAQ. CDR3 protein: CASSGGGVGVGELFF. The CDR3 DNA reads as TGTGCCAGCAGCGGAGGGGGCGTCGGCGTCGGGGAGCTGTTTTTT.

The V and J genes are TRBV12-3 or TRBV12-4 and TRBJ1-4; maybe TRBD1 (5 bases). The V end was cut by 7 bases, the J end by 4 bases, with 10 bases between. There are 13 residues in the CDR3. CDR3 sequence reads: CASKQVVNEKLFF. CDR3 coding DNA: TGTGCCAGCAAACAGGTGGTTAATGAAAAACTGTTTTTT.

The chain links TRBV6-5 to TRBJ2-3; D unresolved. From germline, CDR1 is MNHEY and CDR2 SVGAGI. There are 15 residues in the CDR3. V was cut by 6 bases and J by 1 base, with 14 bases left in between. CDR3 protein: CASSRFGRGTDTQYF. The CDR3 DNA follows: TGTGCCAGCAGCCGGTTCGGTCGGGGCACAGATACGCAGTATTTT.

By sample fraction, this clonotype is medium-sized. The V call is TRBV6-5, the J call TRBJ2-1; possibly TRBD2 for D (5 bases). V dropped 4 bases and J dropped 5 bases, with 12 bases sitting between them. Germline V gives CDR1 MNHEY, CDR2 SVGAGI. The CDR3 is 14 amino acids. The CDR3 here is CASSSLDWNNEQFF. The CDR3, as DNA: TGTGCCAGCAGTTCCCTGGACTGGAACAATGAGCAGTTCTTC.

The V call is TRBV6-6, the J call TRBJ2-7; D may be TRBD1 (5 bases). CDR1 MNHNY and CDR2 SVGAGI come from the germline V gene (reference sequence). The CDR3 spans 13 residues. Trimming cost V 4 bases and J 6 bases, with 13 bases left between them. The CDR3 protein is CASSFNQGFEQYF. DNA of the CDR3: TGTGCCAGCAGTTTCAATCAGGGATTCGAGCAGTACTTC.

This clonotype is labeled as medium-sized. The gene calls are TRBV18 and TRBJ1-1; D is undetermined. V was trimmed by 0 bases and J by 3 bases, leaving 11 bases between them. The CDR3 spans 15 residues. From germline, CDR1 is KGHSH and CDR2 LQKENI. CDR3 in DNA: TGTGCCAGCTCACCACCGGCAGGCTCGGACACTGAAGCTTTCTTT. This translates into CASSPPAGSDTEAFF.

This clonotype came up a few times. The chain is built from TRBV24-1 and TRBJ2-7; the D gene is possibly TRBD1 (6 bases). Trimming shortened V by 12 bases and J by 0 bases, and 17 bases separated the two germline ends. Germline V gene sequence: CDR1 KGHDR, CDR2 SFDVKD. There are 14 residues in the CDR3. The CDR3 is CAPRRGISSYEQYF. The CDR3 DNA follows: TGTGCCCCCCGTAGGGGGATAAGCTCCTACGAGCAGTACTTC.

The chain carries TRBV4-2 and TRBJ1-4; TRBD1 aligns across 9 bases. The J segment lost 11 bases and the V segment lost 1 base, leaving 2 bases of the junction unmatched. The CDR3 contains 13 residues. The germline CDR1 and CDR2 sequences are LGHNA and YNFKEQ. In nucleotides, the CDR3 is TGTGCCAGCAGCCAAGGGACAGGGGACAAACTGTTTTTT. This codes for CASSQGTGDKLFF.

The gene calls are TRBV4-3 and TRBJ2-7; maybe TRBD1 (6 bases). Germline values: CDR1 LGHNA, CDR2 YSLEER. The CDR3 is 18 amino acids. V was clipped by 0 bases and J by 2 bases, with 20 bases between them. As DNA, the CDR3 is TGCGCCAGCAGCCAAGATCTTGAGGACAGCCAATACCCCTACGAGCAGTACTTC. This translates into CASSQDLEDSQYPYEQYF.

This chain links TRBV19 with TRBJ1-5, with 9 bases lining up with TRBD1. CDR3 size: 15 residues. Trimming took 5 bases from V and 3 from J; bases not matched to a gene: 5. Germline values: CDR1 LNHDA, CDR2 SQIVND (reference sequence). The CDR3 is CASSSTGGINQPQHF. CDR3 in DNA: TGTGCCAGTAGTTCGACAGGGGGAATCAATCAGCCCCAGCATTTT.

By sample fraction, this clonotype is medium-sized. J is TRBJ2-7 and V is TRBV19, with 11 bases that match TRBD2. Trimming removed 5 bases from V and 4 bases from J; junction bases left unmatched: 4. This CDR3 spans 14 amino acids. Germline-derived CDR1 and CDR2 are LNHDA and SQIVND (reference sequence). In nucleotides, the CDR3 is TGTGCCAGTAGTTTCGCTAGCGGGAGGTACGAGCAGTACTTC. This codes for CASSFASGRYEQYF.

The chain carries TRBV4-3 and TRBJ2-5; TRBD2 matches 8 bases. V was pared by 1 base and J by 4 bases, with 11 bases of the junction left unmatched. This CDR3 has 17 amino acids. Germline V gene lookup returns CDR1 LGHNA and CDR2 YSLEER. The CDR3 coding sequence is TGCGCCAGCAGCCAAGGGGGGGGGACTAGGGGTTCAGAGACCCAGTACTTC. This gives the protein CASSQGGGTRGSETQYF.

The V gene is TRBV7-2, the J gene TRBJ2-5; D might be TRBD2 (5 bases). V was trimmed by 5 bases and J by 7 bases, leaving 20 bases between them. This CDR3 comprises 15 residues. Germline CDR1 reads SGHTA; CDR2 reads FQGNSA. CDR3 residues: CASSQDGVGVATQYF. The CDR3 nucleotides read TGTGCCAGCAGCCAGGATGGGGTCGGGGTGGCGACCCAGTACTTC.

The gene calls are TRBV11-2 and TRBJ1-1; no definite D call. Germline assignment: CDR1 SGHAT and CDR2 FQNNGV. V was clipped by 3 bases and J by 2 bases, with 13 bases between them. The CDR3 is 15 residues long. The CDR3 DNA sequence: TGTGCCAGCAGCTTTCTCCTAGACCCAAACACTGAAGCTTTCTTT. This sequence encodes CASSFLLDPNTEAFF.

This clonotype was counted between two and nine times. The chain combines TRBV27 with TRBJ1-5, with a weak D call TRBD1 (6 bases). The CDR3 sequence is 16 residues long. V was trimmed by 3 bases and J by 3 bases, leaving 15 bases between them. Germline CDR1 MNHEY, CDR2 SMNVEV (reference sequence). The CDR3 coding sequence is TGTGCCAGCAGTTTGACCGGGTCGGGGGCCAATCAGCCCCAGCATTTT. It translates to CASSLTGSGANQPQHF.

Sample share makes this clonotype medium-sized. The chain couples TRBV19 to TRBJ2-1; TRBD1 matches at 7 bases. Germline V CDR1 and CDR2: LNHDA, SQIVND (reference sequence). CDR3 size: 14 residues. Unmatched junction bases numbered 9, after V lost 5 bases and J lost 8 bases. The CDR3 nucleotides read TGTGCCAGTAGTGTTCGAAACAGGGGCGATGAGCAGTTCTTC. This gives the protein CASSVRNRGDEQFF.

In this sample, this clonotype is medium-sized. CDR3 protein: CASSPSPQAGVGNEQFF. CDR3 coding DNA: TGTGCCAGCAGTCCCTCCCCCCAAGCGGGAGTGGGGAATGAGCAGTTCTTC. The chain couples TRBV6-6 to TRBJ2-1; 8 bases are shared with TRBD2. The CDR3 has 17 residues. J lost 7 bases, V lost 5 bases, and 16 bases had no gene match. CDR1 is MNHNY and CDR2 is SVGAGI in the germline V gene (reference sequence).

This clonotype was seen a handful of times. The genes are TRBV30 and TRBJ1-1; D is possibly TRBD1 (6 bases). CDR1 is GTSNPN, CDR2 SVGIG, per germline (reference sequence). The CDR3 spans 17 residues. Trimming took 5 bases from V and 1 from J, leaving 23 bases between them. CDR3 DNA: TGTGCCTGGGAGAGCCGCAGGGGAGGAGGGAAGAACACTGAAGCTTTCTTT. It yields the protein CAWESRRGGGKNTEAFF.

By frequency in the sample, this clonotype is medium-sized. V is TRBV19 and J is TRBJ2-7; TRBD2 might be the D (5 bases). Looked up from germline, CDR1 is LNHDA and CDR2 is SQIVND (reference sequence). V was trimmed by 8 bases and J by 2 bases, leaving 16 bases between them. This CDR3 has 14 amino acids. DNA of the CDR3: TGTGCCAGTGGCCCAAGCGGCAAAGCCTACGAGCAGTACTTC. The encoded protein is CASGPSGKAYEQYF.

The gene calls are TRBV6-5 and TRBJ2-1; 7 positions agree with TRBD1. CDR3 length: 15 residues. V lost 0 bases and J lost 3; bases outside the gene matches: 2. In germline, CDR1 is MNHEY, CDR2 SVGAGI. The CDR3 region is CASSYSAGGYNEQFF. The CDR3 DNA sequence: TGTGCCAGCAGTTACTCCGCAGGGGGCTACAATGAGCAGTTCTTC.

The J gene is TRBJ1-1, the V gene TRBV15; 7 bases agree with TRBD1. The V segment lost 1 base and the J segment 10 bases; nucleotides outside the gene matches: 12. The CDR3 extends over 15 amino acids. Germline CDR1 is LNHNV and CDR2 is YYDKDF (reference sequence). In DNA, the CDR3 is TGTGCCACCAGCAGAGGGGCCAGGGGGACAGTGGTAGCTTTCTTT. Translated, it gives CATSRGARGTVVAFF.

This clonotype turned up a few times. Given the absence of the conserved phenylalanine or tryptophan at the CDR3 end, a read error is likely. The DNA is omitted, as the CDR3 cannot be located on it reliably, and the CDR3 follows TCRdb's listing. The chain joins TRBV6-5 to TRBJ2-1. Germline V gene data show CDR1 as MNHEY and CDR2 as SVGAGI. The CDR3 adds up to 8 amino acids, both ends counted. CDR3 region: CASSYSPI.